This section outlines one TCR beta chain sequence together with its context. Its antigen remains unidentified. Base qualities are missing; no much larger clone stands one base away. The source of the sample is a study of OX40 agonist ivuxolimab in advanced cancers. In the study overall: Ivuxolimab was an agonistic, fully human IgG2 monoclonal antibody directed against OX40 (CD134), a costimulatory receptor. Intravenous ivuxolimab was administered to patients every 2 weeks at six dose levels: 0.01, 0.1, 0.3, 1.5, 3 and 10 mg/kg. Of the roughly 53 patients in dose escalation, 19 had hepatocellular carcinoma, approximately 15 had melanoma, 9 had renal cell carcinoma and 9 had head and neck cancer. A male proportion of 82.7% and a mean age of roughly 58 years, ranging from about 23 to 90, were recorded for the dose-escalation cohort. Prior anti-PD-1, anti-PD-L1 or anti-CTLA-4 therapy was permitted, and roughly two fifths of dose-escalation patients had received checkpoint inhibitors. Three dose-escalation patients achieved partial responses, one with hepatocellular carcinoma and two with cutaneous melanoma. Peripheral TCRbeta sequencing was intended to test whether TCR sequence diversity was altered and clonal T-cell expansion was caused by ivuxolimab. The paper describes the monotherapy dose-escalation part (N = 52 patients) of the phase I trial of ivuxolimab.

To sequence the TCRbeta CDR3 region, genomic DNA was isolated from the sorted cells. TCRbeta CDR3 regions were sequenced using the immunoSEQ Assay. TCRdb mirrors the immuneACCESS table, restricted to in-frame sequences. Some clones are absent from its copies; in checked studies, under half trace to an unresolved V gene, and the reason for the others is unknown. The sample profile shows around 68,000 clones; about nine tenths of them were found once. Around 2.1% of the sample is held by the ten biggest clonotypes. Trimming at the junction amounts to 5 bases on V and 7 bases on J, and the germline ends lie 14 bases apart. CDR1 and CDR2 (SGHAT, FQNNGV) derive from the germline V gene. The CDR3 contains 13 residues, cysteine and phenylalanine counted. This entry keeps only the CDR3 DNA: 39 bases, framed from base 1. The trial excluded patients who had a history of autoimmune disease or were on systemic immunosuppression. Peripheral blood for TCR sequencing was drawn from every dose cohort at baseline, at cycle 4 day 1 and at cycle 7 day 1. The samples were taken from a phase I, first-in-human, multicenter, open-label dose-escalation trial of ivuxolimab. Adults with locally advanced or metastatic melanoma, renal cell carcinoma, hepatocellular carcinoma or head and neck squamous cell carcinoma were enrolled in the trial. Before TCR sequencing, CD4+ T cells and CD8+ T cells from peripheral blood were sorted into separate populations.

Study-level results and caveats: At doses of 0.1 to 3.0 mg/kg, clonal expansion of both CD4+ and CD8+ T cells in blood was seen between baseline and week 6. In the 0.1-3.0 mg/kg groups, partial responders were among the patients with the lowest normalized peripheral clonal expansion, particularly in CD8+ T cells. The antigen specificity of the peripheral T cells that underwent clonal expansion was not determined. Low levels of normalized T-cell clonal expansion were also seen in some patients who did not respond. After ivuxolimab, more expanded clones were found on average in CD8+ T cells than in CD4+ T cells.

The chain is made from TRBV11-2 and TRBJ1-2; a tentative D call is TRBD1 (5 bases match). Here the sequenced sample was CD4+ or CD8+ T cells sorted from blood, taken in a trial of the OX40 agonist ivuxolimab. The clonotype originates from an adult with an advanced solid tumor such as melanoma, head and neck, liver or kidney cancer. The DNA reads TGTGCCAGCAGCCCCCAGAGGGGAGTTGGCTACACCTTC. This codes for CASSPQRGVGYTF.